The clone carrying this T cell receptor (beta chain) has a single count. The antigen is undetermined. This sample is drawn from a study of cytomegalovirus exposure and HLA in healthy donors. Study-wide points: Per a later analysis, HLA-associated TCR beta chains showed more clonal expansion than other, equally common TCR beta chains. The study found most TCR sequences rare, yet found some public TCRs in many donors.

60 Vbeta and 13 Jbeta primers were used in PCR. Only in-frame clones appear in the TCRdb table, and some are missing; sequencing was by immunoSEQ multiplex PCR. The table has 150,000 to 180,000 clones, roughly 80% seen once; the top ten hold roughly 4%. Germline loops: CDR1 MNHEY, CDR2 SMNVEV (reference sequence). This CDR3 comprises 15 residues. V lost 6 bases and J 5 bases, leaving 19 bases between the germline ends. The sequencing input was PBMCs. The receptor's source is a woman between 40 and 55 years old in good health and CMV-seronegative. The V and J genes are TRBV27 and TRBJ1-2; the D gene is possibly TRBD1 (6 bases). CDR3 protein: CASRSQGIVGYGYTF. DNA for the CDR3: TGTGCCAGCAGAAGCCAGGGGATCGTGGGGTATGGCTACACCTTC.